Each of the 22 T cell receptor beta chains below was sequenced from the same sample in a study of response to subunit inactivated influenza vaccine. MiXCR was run by TCRdb on the RT-PCR reads, yielding one entry per CDR3 protein. The data contain 700,000 to 900,000 distinct CDR3 sequences, approximately 22% of them seen just once; the ten biggest clones take up more than 8.5%. Sequences were derived from PBMCs from blood, sampled around 5 days after vaccination. The receptors stem from a man over 45 who received an inactivated influenza vaccine.

This clonotype was recorded at least ten times. The chain employs TRBV7-2 and TRBJ2-7; D remains ambiguous. The V gene's germline CDR1 is SGHTA and CDR2 FQGNSA. With 5 bases removed from V and 0 bases from J, the gap between germline ends came to 5 bases. The CDR3 sequence is 12 residues long. Here the CDR3 DNA reads TGTGCCAGCAGCCACAACTCCTACGAGCAGTACTTC. Translating it yields CASSHNSYEQYF.

This clonotype occurred many times. The chain couples TRBV5-1 to TRBJ1-1; D might be TRBD1 (6 bases). The germline gives CDR1 SGHRS, CDR2 YFSETQ. The CDR3 spans 15 residues. Trimming took 3 bases from V and 5 from J, leaving 17 bases between them. The CDR3 coding sequence is TGCGCCAGCAGCTCAGACCGGGACATAACGACTGAAGCTTTCTTT. It yields the protein CASSSDRDITTEAFF.

This CDR3 reads CASSQLGGVKNIQYF. CDR3 bases: TGTGCCAGCAGCCAGCTAGGGGGCGTCAAAAACATTCAGTACTTC. The V gene is TRBV4-2, the J gene TRBJ2-4; 7 nucleotides align to TRBD1. The length of the CDR3 is 15 residues. CDR1 is LGHNA and CDR2 is YNFKEQ in the germline V gene. V lost 3 bases and J lost 3; bases outside the gene matches: 5.

The chain recombines TRBV6-2 or TRBV6-3 with TRBJ1-1; TRBD1 matches at 8 bases. The germline V gene has CDR1 MNHEY and CDR2 SVGEGT. V was pared by 4 bases and J by 4 bases, with 5 bases of the junction left unmatched. The CDR3 is 14 residues long. CDR3 DNA: TGTGCCAGCAGTTCCAGGGGGCTCGGCACTGAAGCTTTCTTT. This sequence encodes CASSSRGLGTEAFF.

The sample holds one count of this clonotype. The chain employs TRBV14 and TRBJ2-3; 9 bases are a match to TRBD2. The CDR3 length is 16 residues. With 0 bases clipped from V and 2 bases from J, the junction kept 3 bases outside the gene matches. The germline CDR1 and CDR2 sequences are SGHDN and FVKESK. The CDR3 sequence is CASSQDPSGITDTQYF. In DNA, the CDR3 is TGTGCCAGCAGCCAAGACCCTAGCGGGATCACAGATACGCAGTATTTT. Full variable domain (missing parts from reference TRBV14 and TRBJ2-3): EAGVTQFPSHSVIEKGQTVTLRCDPISGHDNLYWYRRVMGKEIKFLLHFVKESKQDESGMPNNRFLAERTGGTYSTLKVQPAELEDSGVYFCASSQDPSGITDTQYFGPGTRLTVL.

V and J are TRBV5-1 and TRBJ2-1; D gene ambiguous. Trimming took 0 bases from V and 2 from J, leaving 9 bases between them. This CDR3 region has 15 residues. The germline V gene has CDR1 SGHRS and CDR2 YFSETQ. Here the CDR3 reads CASSLALGTYNEQFF. The CDR3 nucleotides read TGCGCCAGCAGCTTGGCACTGGGGACCTACAATGAGCAGTTCTTC.

This clonotype was counted between two and nine times. This chain links TRBV12-3 or TRBV12-4 with TRBJ2-4; no clear D gene. The CDR3 loop spans 13 amino acids. V was clipped by 6 bases and J by 4 bases, with 10 bases between them. This CDR3 is CASRIDKKNIQYF. The CDR3, as DNA: TGTGCCAGCAGGATCGACAAGAAAAACATTCAGTACTTC.

This clonotype came up a few times. The chain has TRBV6-4 and TRBJ1-3; D possibly corresponds to TRBD1 (5 bases). Germline assignment: CDR1 MRHNA and CDR2 SNTAGT. V was trimmed by 10 bases and J by 0 bases, leaving 25 bases between them. The CDR3 length is 18 residues. The CDR3 loop is CAITFPRQSNSSGNTIYF. The CDR3, as DNA: TGTGCCATCACCTTCCCCCGACAGTCAAATTCCTCTGGAAACACCATATATTTT.

This clonotype was seen a few times. The chain couples TRBV21-1 to TRBJ2-2; TRBD1 reflects the table's D call only, with no check against the DNA. TRBV21-1 is listed as a pseudogene. CDR3 length equals 16 residues. CDR3 in DNA: TGTGCCAGCAGCAAATGGGGGGAAAGGTCCCCCGGGGAGCTGTTTTTT. Its protein is CASSKWGERSPGELFF.

Only a few counts were recorded for this clonotype. The chain has TRBV4-2 and TRBJ2-3; the D gene is possibly TRBD2 (6 bases). Germline CDR1 is LGHNA and CDR2 is YNFKEQ. CDR3 size: 16 residues. Deletions cut 0 bases from V and 1 base from J, with 11 bases between. The CDR3 loop is CASSQDLRGGTDTQYF. The CDR3 region has the DNA TGTGCCAGCAGCCAAGATTTGCGGGGAGGCACAGATACGCAGTATTTT.

V is TRBV5-8 and J is TRBJ1-2; D remains ambiguous. The germline V and J ends were trimmed by 0 bases and 8 bases, with 8 bases remaining between them. The CDR3 consists of 12 residues. The V gene's germline CDR1 is SGHTS and CDR2 YDEGEE. The CDR3 protein is CASSLDSPGYTF. The CDR3 coding sequence is TGTGCCAGCAGCTTGGACTCTCCAGGCTACACCTTC.

This clonotype has ten or more counts. V gene TRBV12-3 or TRBV12-4 combines with J gene TRBJ2-3; D unresolved. Trimming left V 1 base short and J 11 bases short, with 7 bases between. The CDR3 contains 11 residues. CDR3 coding DNA: TGTGCCAGCAGTTTAGAGCCCGAGCAGTATTTT. Translated, it gives CASSLEPEQYF.

There are a few counts of this clonotype. The J gene is TRBJ2-1, the V gene TRBV7-9, with D unresolved. The V end lost 5 bases, the J end lost 1 base, and 15 bases lay between the germline ends. This CDR3 has 16 amino acids. CDR1 is SEHNR, CDR2 FQNEAQ, per germline (reference sequence). This CDR3 is CASSTVRSESYNEQFF. The CDR3 nucleotides are TGTGCCAGCAGCACGGTTCGGTCGGAGTCCTACAATGAGCAGTTCTTC.

With regard to this clonotype: The CDR3 carries no conserved terminal phenylalanine or tryptophan, so it likely arises from a read error. CDR3 region: CSAPQGRTYEQYL. Written as DNA, the CDR3 is TGCAGTGCCCCTCAGGGGCGCACCTACGAGCAGTACCTC. The chain recombines TRBV20-1 with TRBJ2-7; a possible D gene is TRBD1 (6 bases). Trimming took 6 bases from V and 2 from J, leaving 14 bases between them. This CDR3 comprises 13 residues. Per germline, CDR1 DFQATT and CDR2 SNEGSKA (reference sequence).

The J gene is TRBJ2-7, the V gene TRBV15; no reliable D call. There are 14 residues in the CDR3. Looked up from germline, CDR1 is LNHNV and CDR2 is YYDKDF (reference sequence). Trimming shortened V by 0 bases and J by 3 bases, and 9 bases separated the two germline ends. CDR3 sequence (DNA): TGTGCCACCAGCAGAGATAGGGCCTTCTACGAGCAGTACTTC. Protein: CATSRDRAFYEQYF.

The J gene is TRBJ2-5, the V gene TRBV7-6; D gene unclear. Germline loops: CDR1 SGHVS, CDR2 FNYEAQ. The length of the CDR3 is 15 residues. V lost 6 bases and J 2 bases, leaving 16 bases between the germline ends. CDR3 residues: CASSPLGSRQETQYF. CDR3 nucleotides: TGTGCCAGCAGTCCCTTGGGCAGTCGGCAAGAGACCCAGTACTTC.

The chain joins TRBV5-1 to TRBJ1-1; D uncertain. CDR1 and CDR2 (germline): SGHRS, YFSETQ. There are 15 residues in the CDR3. V was cut by 0 bases and J by 3 bases, with 12 bases left in between. The CDR3 region has the DNA TGCGCCAGCAGCTTGGTATCGGGCCCGGACACTGAAGCTTTCTTT. Protein sequence: CASSLVSGPDTEAFF. The whole variable domain, remainder taken from reference TRBV5-1 and TRBJ1-1, is KAGVTQTPRYLIKTRGQQVTLSCSPISGHRSVSWYQQTPGQGLQFLFEYFSETQRNKGNFPGRFSGRQFSNSRSEMNVSTLELGDSALYLCASSLVSGPDTEAFFGQGTRLTVV.

This clonotype occurred a few times. The CDR3 spells CASKVEGYEQYF. The DNA for the CDR3 is TGTGCCAGCAAAGTGGAGGGGTACGAGCAGTACTTC. The chain employs TRBV28 and TRBJ2-7; a weak D match, TRBD2 (6 bases). The CDR3 is 12 amino acids. V lost 7 bases and J 4 bases, leaving 11 bases between the germline ends. From germline, CDR1 is MDHEN and CDR2 SYDVKM.

V usage is TRBV27 and J usage is TRBJ1-5; possible D gene TRBD1, 5 bases. This CDR3 is 15 amino acids long. Germline V CDR1 and CDR2: MNHEY, SMNVEV (reference sequence). Trimming removed 2 bases at V and 7 bases at J, with 15 bases between. The CDR3 spells CASSLEGRGRQPQHF. The CDR3 DNA reads TGTGCCAGCAGTTTAGAGGGACGGGGTAGGCAGCCCCAGCATTTT.

This clonotype has ten or more counts. The chain recombines TRBV19 with TRBJ2-3; 8 bases match TRBD1. CDR3 length: 16 amino acids. The germline V gene encodes CDR1 LNHDA and CDR2 SQIVND (reference sequence). The trim removed 4 bases at V and 7 bases at J, leaving 13 bases unmatched. CDR3 amino acids: CASSNIGTGRLNTQYF. The CDR3 DNA follows: TGTGCCAGTAGTAACATCGGGACAGGTCGTCTCAATACGCAGTATTTT.

In its sample, this clonotype was seen a few times. J is TRBJ2-6 and V is TRBV6-2 or TRBV6-3; TRBD1 matches at 7 bases. Germline V gives CDR1 MNHEY, CDR2 SVGEGT. V shed 4 bases and J 0 bases; nucleotides not matched to a gene: 12. The CDR3 sequence is 19 residues long. The CDR3 region has the DNA TGTGCCAGCAGTTCGAGGACAGGAACCGACCTCTCTGGGGCCAACGTCCTGACTTTC. It encodes CASSSRTGTDLSGANVLTF.

This clonotype was found a few times. The rearrangement uses TRBV27 and TRBJ2-7; perhaps TRBD2 as D (5 bases). Looked up from germline, CDR1 is MNHEY and CDR2 is SMNVEV (reference sequence). The CDR3 has 13 amino acids. V was shortened by 6 bases and J by 3 bases, with 12 bases between the two germline ends. Here the CDR3 reads CASRARGNYEQYF. Written as DNA, the CDR3 is TGTGCCAGCAGGGCTCGAGGGAACTACGAGCAGTACTTC.